The clone carrying this T cell receptor (beta chain) ranks as medium-sized. Its antigen remains unknown. Study outcomes and limitations: Tumor Treg TCRs overlapped most with tumor naive CD4+ cells.

The CDR3 is 15 residues long. J was trimmed by 2 bases and V by 5 bases; bases with no gene match: 5. Cells sorted as Tregs were CD4+, CD25+ and CD127-/low. TCRdb re-called the 5' RACE reads with MiXCR, one entry per CDR3 protein. The table has about 32,000 distinct CDR3 sequences, roughly a quarter seen once. The clonotype comes from a female donor with breast cancer. The sample consisted of tumor-infiltrating Tregs sorted from the breast tumor. This sequence joins TRBV12-3 or TRBV12-4 and TRBJ2-5, with TRBD1 matching 10 bases. CDR3 bases: TGTGCCAGCAGTAGCGACAGGGGGCCTCAAGAGACCCAGTACTTC. Protein sequence: CASSSDRGPQETQYF.